The 32 T cell receptor beta chains in this list originate from one sample, sequenced in a study of T-cell reconstitution after alpha-beta-depleted transplantation in children (dated by TCRdb to the mid-2010s). Interpreted using the paper, the treatment or condition label stands for: allogeneic hematopoietic cell transplantation with graft depleted of TCRalphabeta T cells and CD19 B cells. The library was made by PCR. The sequencing machine was an Illumina HiSeq 2500. To normalize quantification of the TCRbeta repertoire, the TCR libraries were built with molecular barcoding that relied on unique molecular identifiers. Clones were called with MiXCR by TCRdb after fastp trimmed the public reads at Q25, and only in-frame beta chains were retained. Rows are unified per CDR3 protein, each entry keeping the most common DNA and genes. For this sample there are some 600,000 distinct CDR3 sequences; 13% appear just once. The ten largest clones represent about 2.2% of the sample.

The specimen was PBMCs, mostly from graft donor cells, collected 360 days after TCRalphabeta/CD19-depleted stem cell transplant. The receptors shown here come from a male patient aged 5 to 17 who had a stem cell transplant for acute myeloid leukemia, so the T cells may come from the graft donor.

This clonotype was observed a single time. The chain carries TRBV4-3 and TRBJ2-2; no clear D. Germline V gene lookup returns CDR1 LGHNA and CDR2 YSLEER. V was clipped by 4 bases and J by 4 bases, with 13 bases between them. The CDR3 loop spans 15 amino acids. This CDR3 is CASSLSLAATGELFF. The CDR3 nucleotides are TGCGCCAGCAGCCTCTCCTTAGCTGCCACCGGGGAGCTGTTTTTT.

This clonotype was seen only a few times. V gene TRBV20-1 combines with J gene TRBJ2-7; the match to TRBD1 covers 9 bases. V dropped 6 bases and J dropped 3; count of bases not matched to a gene: 6. Germline assignment: CDR1 DFQATT and CDR2 SNEGSKA (reference sequence). The CDR3 runs 13 residues. DNA for the CDR3: TGCAGTGCCTCGGGACAGGGAGTCTACGAGCAGTACTTC. Its translation: CSASGQGVYEQYF.

In its sample, this clonotype was seen many times. The chain employs TRBV7-2 and TRBJ2-1; the match to TRBD2 covers 9 bases. CDR3 length equals 16 residues. V dropped 2 bases and J dropped 4; count of bases not matched to a gene: 6. Per the germline V gene, CDR1 is SGHTA and CDR2 is FQGNSA. The CDR3 sequence: CASSLTGTSSYNEQFF. The CDR3 DNA follows: TGTGCCAGCAGCTTAACCGGGACTAGCAGTTACAATGAGCAGTTCTTC.

This clonotype was seen only a few times. V gene TRBV6-9 combines with J gene TRBJ2-4; maybe TRBD1 (6 bases). With 7 bases removed from V and 2 bases from J, the gap between germline ends came to 21 bases. The CDR3 runs 17 residues. Germline V gene data show CDR1 as MNHGY and CDR2 as SVAAGI. The CDR3 sequence is CASNDRSLAISKNIQYF. CDR3 in DNA: TGTGCCAGCAATGACAGGTCCCTAGCAATCTCCAAAAACATTCAGTACTTC.

This clonotype was counted many times. This sequence joins TRBV6-2 or TRBV6-3 and TRBJ2-1; 15 nucleotides line up with TRBD2. CDR1 MNHEY and CDR2 SVGEGT come from the germline V gene. The CDR3 sequence is 17 residues long. V lost 4 bases, J lost 7 bases, and 8 bases stayed unmatched. This CDR3 reads CASSSRGLAGGENEQFF. Here the CDR3 DNA reads TGTGCCAGCAGTTCCCGAGGACTAGCGGGAGGGGAAAATGAGCAGTTCTTC.

This clonotype has at least ten counts. The chain couples TRBV5-6 to TRBJ1-1; the match to TRBD1 covers 9 bases. CDR1 is SGHDT, CDR2 YYEEEE, per germline. J lost 5 bases, V lost 6 bases, and 8 bases had no gene match. The CDR3 extends over 14 amino acids. The CDR3 spells CASTFGDRATEAFF. The CDR3 DNA reads as TGTGCCAGCACCTTCGGGGACAGGGCAACTGAAGCTTTCTTT. The complete variable domain, with remaining parts taken from reference TRBV5-6 and TRBJ1-1, reads DAGVTQSPTHLIKTRGQQVTLRCSPKSGHDTVSWYQQALGQGPQFIFQYYEEEERQRGNFPDRFSGHQFPNYSSELNVNALLLGDSALYLCASTFGDRATEAFFGQGTRLTVV.

CDR3 loop: CASSFSGSRETQYF. For the CDR3, the DNA is TGTGCCAGCAGCTTTAGCGGGAGTAGGGAGACCCAGTACTTC. The gene calls are TRBV7-9 and TRBJ2-5, with 9 positions matching TRBD2. This CDR3 spans 14 amino acids. Germline assignment: CDR1 SEHNR and CDR2 FQNEAQ (reference sequence). The V and J ends lost 3 bases and 5 bases, in that order; junction bases with no gene match: 4.

This chain joins TRBV2 and TRBJ2-1, with D possibly matching TRBD1 (6 bases). Between the trimmed V and J ends, which lost 8 bases and 5 bases, there was a span of 13 bases. The germline V gene has CDR1 SNHLY and CDR2 FYNNEI. There are 13 residues in the CDR3. The CDR3 protein is CASFLDRHNEQFF. CDR3 coding DNA: TGTGCCAGCTTCCTGGACAGACACAATGAGCAGTTCTTC.

The V gene is TRBV20-1, the J gene TRBJ1-5, with 12 bases aligning to TRBD1. Germline-derived CDR1 and CDR2 are DFQATT and SNEGSKA (reference sequence). This CDR3 is 16 amino acids long. The ends lost 3 bases at V and 2 bases at J; junction bases unmatched: 5. CDR3 in amino acids: CSARGTGGAGNQPQHF. The CDR3 nucleotides read TGCAGTGCTAGGGGGACAGGGGGCGCGGGCAATCAGCCCCAGCATTTT.

Only a few counts were recorded for this clonotype. The J gene is TRBJ2-2, the V gene TRBV7-2, with D unresolved. The ends were cut back, 1 base at V and 8 bases at J, with 11 bases in the middle. Looked up from germline, CDR1 is SGHTA and CDR2 is FQGNSA. The CDR3 is made up of 14 amino acids. CDR3 bases: TGTGCCAGCAGCTTAGAACCCCGTGGAGGGGAGCTGTTTTTT. Amino acid sequence: CASSLEPRGGELFF. Complete variable domain (other parts from reference TRBV7-2 and TRBJ2-2): GAGVSQSPSNKVTEKGKDVELRCDPISGHTALYWYRQSLGQGLEFLIYFQGNSAPDKSGLPSDRFSAERTGGSVSTLTIQRTQQEDSAVYLCASSLEPRGGELFFGEGSRLTVL.

This clonotype was counted between two and nine times. The chain couples TRBV28 to TRBJ1-6, with 8 bases lining up with TRBD1. V lost 3 bases, J lost 5 bases, and 3 bases stayed unmatched. Germline CDR1 reads MDHEN; CDR2 reads SYDVKM. The CDR3 extends over 15 amino acids. CDR3 sequence reads: CASSFPDRDNSPLHF. CDR3 nucleotides: TGTGCCAGCAGTTTCCCGGACAGGGATAATTCACCCCTCCACTTT. Looking up the rest from reference TRBV28 and TRBJ1-6 gives the full variable domain: DVKVTQSSRYLVKRTGEKVFLECVQDMDHENMFWYRQDPGLGLRLIYFSYDVKMKEKGDIPEGYSVSREKKERFSLILESASTNQTSMYLCASSFPDRDNSPLHFGNGTRLTVT.

This clonotype has more than one count but fewer than ten. V usage is TRBV7-8 and J usage is TRBJ2-7, with TRBD2 identical over 13 bases. J lost 6 bases, V lost 5 bases, and 4 bases had no gene match. There are 14 residues in the CDR3. The germline gives CDR1 SGHVS, CDR2 FQNEAQ. For the CDR3, the DNA is TGTGCCAGCAGCCCGTGGACTAGCGGGAGCGAGCAGTACTTC. Its translation is CASSPWTSGSEQYF.

This clonotype came up a few times. The chain joins TRBV9 to TRBJ2-5; 7 bases are a match to TRBD1. The CDR3 is 14 amino acids. The V gene end was trimmed by 4 bases and the J gene end by 5 bases; junction bases not matched to a gene: 8. Germline assignment: CDR1 SGDLS and CDR2 YYNGEE. CDR3 bases: TGTGCCAGCAGCCTACGACAGGGCAGGGAGACCCAGTACTTC. Translating it yields CASSLRQGRETQYF.

The chain combines TRBV7-2 with TRBJ2-7; 7 positions agree with TRBD2. V trimming: 1 base; J trimming: 5 bases; junction bases outside the gene matches: 8. CDR1 SGHTA and CDR2 FQGNSA come from the germline V gene. The CDR3 is 15 amino acids. CDR3 region: CASSLGQRGIDEQYF. CDR3 DNA: TGTGCCAGCAGCTTAGGACAGCGGGGTATCGACGAGCAGTACTTC.

The V call is TRBV7-9, the J call TRBJ2-1; tentatively, D is TRBD1 or TRBD2 (5 bases each). The CDR3 totals 14 residues. Germline CDR1 and CDR2: SEHNR and FQNEAQ (reference sequence). The ends were cut back, 2 bases at V and 7 bases at J, with 12 bases in the middle. CDR3 sequence reads: CASSLWGKSNEQFF. The CDR3 DNA reads as TGTGCCAGCAGCTTATGGGGGAAGTCAAATGAGCAGTTCTTC.

This clonotype was recorded a few times. The chain employs TRBV20-1 and TRBJ2-5; 11 bases match TRBD1. This CDR3 region has 17 residues. Losses at the gene ends were 0 bases for V and 4 bases for J; bases not matched to a gene: 10. Per germline, CDR1 DFQATT and CDR2 SNEGSKA (reference sequence). CDR3 region: CSARESKWTGGRETQYF. The CDR3 region has the DNA TGCAGTGCTAGAGAGAGCAAATGGACAGGGGGCAGAGAGACCCAGTACTTC.

This clonotype was observed a handful of times. The chain joins TRBV5-5 to TRBJ2-2; D unresolved. There are 15 residues in the CDR3. V lost 0 bases to trimming and J lost 8 bases, with 14 bases between them. The germline gives CDR1 SGHKS, CDR2 YYEKEE (reference sequence). Written as DNA, the CDR3 is TGTGCCAGCAGCTTGGATCCGCCGTTCAGGGGGGAGCTGTTTTTT. Its protein is CASSLDPPFRGELFF.

The genes are TRBV4-3 and TRBJ2-1, with 7 bases lining up with TRBD2. Germline V gene data show CDR1 as LGHNA and CDR2 as YSLEER. The CDR3 sequence is 18 residues long. V dropped 2 bases and J dropped 1; count of bases not matched to a gene: 11. DNA for the CDR3: TGCGCCAGCAGCCAAAAAAAGGGAGCGGGAAGGTCCTACAATGAGCAGTTCTTC. It yields the protein CASSQKKGAGRSYNEQFF.

This clonotype has a handful of counts. This chain connects TRBV20-1 to TRBJ2-3; 11 bases match TRBD2. The V segment lost 6 bases and the J segment 2 bases; nucleotides outside the gene matches: 4. Per the germline V gene, CDR1 is DFQATT and CDR2 is SNEGSKA (reference sequence). There are 14 residues in the CDR3. The CDR3 nucleotides are TGCAGTGCACTGACTAGCGGGAACACAGATACGCAGTATTTT. Amino acids: CSALTSGNTDTQYF.

Only a few counts were recorded for this clonotype. The CDR3 coding sequence is TGTGCCAGCAGCTTGGAGGGACTAGCATACGGTGAGCAGTTCTTC. Amino acid sequence: CASSLEGLAYGEQFF. This chain joins TRBV5-6 and TRBJ2-1, with 9 bases matching TRBD2. This CDR3 contains 15 residues. V shed 0 bases, J shed 9 bases, and the junction held 7 bases outside the gene matches. The germline CDR1 and CDR2 sequences are SGHDT and YYEEEE.

In its sample, this clonotype was seen a few times. The gene calls are TRBV12-3 or TRBV12-4 and TRBJ2-3; TRBD1 is a possible D gene (5 bases). The V end was cut by 6 bases, the J end by 2 bases, with 18 bases between. This CDR3 contains 16 residues. CDR3 sequence (DNA): TGTGCCAGCAGAACTACAGGTTTCAGCCTCACAGATACGCAGTATTTT. Translating it yields CASRTTGFSLTDTQYF.

This clonotype has a count of ten or more. The genes are TRBV28 and TRBJ1-2, with unresolved D. CDR3 length equals 12 residues. Trimming removed 2 bases at V and 4 bases at J, with 5 bases between. Germline V gene lookup returns CDR1 MDHEN and CDR2 SYDVKM. The CDR3 sequence is CASSLKPYGYTF. CDR3 nucleotides: TGTGCCAGCAGTTTAAAACCCTATGGCTACACCTTC.

The CDR3 here is CASSQDDRTSGRNYNEQFF. The CDR3 region has the DNA TGCGCCAGCAGCCAAGATGATAGGACTAGCGGGAGGAACTACAATGAGCAGTTCTTC. This rearrangement joins TRBV4-3 to TRBJ2-1; TRBD2 aligns across 14 bases. The germline gives CDR1 LGHNA, CDR2 YSLEER. The J segment lost 3 bases and the V segment lost 0 bases, leaving 7 bases of the junction unmatched. CDR3 length equals 19 residues.

There are many counts of this clonotype. The genes are TRBV9 and TRBJ2-7; 9 nucleotides agree with TRBD1. V lost 4 bases and J lost 3; bases outside the gene matches: 8. Germline CDR1 and CDR2: SGDLS and YYNGEE. The CDR3 contains 15 residues. CDR3 residues: CASSSGQGVIYEQYF. The CDR3 coding sequence is TGTGCCAGCAGCTCGGGACAGGGTGTAATCTACGAGCAGTACTTC.

V usage is TRBV3-1 and J usage is TRBJ2-7; D may be TRBD1 (6 bases). V lost 4 bases to trimming and J lost 2 bases, with 12 bases between them. The CDR3 sequence is 14 residues long. From germline, CDR1 is LGHDT and CDR2 YNNKEL (reference sequence). Written as DNA, the CDR3 is TGTGCCAGCAGCCGAAACAGGGCCACCTACGAGCAGTACTTC. It translates to CASSRNRATYEQYF.

The chain has TRBV21-1 and TRBJ2-4; TRBD2 is the table's D call, not checked against the DNA. TRBV21-1 is deemed a pseudogene. There are 20 residues in the CDR3. The CDR3 DNA follows: TGTGCCAGCAGCATCCCGGGACTAGCGGGAGGGAGGAGGGCCAAAAACATTCAGTACTTC. Translating it yields CASSIPGLAGGRRAKNIQYF.

As concerns this clonotype: The junction departs from the called germline gene at one end, perhaps through a read error. This chain's CDR3 is CSVALPGQVSRVF. The CDR3 nucleotides read TGCAGCGTTGCCTTACCGGGACAGGTTTCTCGCGTTTTT. This chain joins TRBV29-1 and TRBJ2-2; the match to TRBD1 covers 8 bases. CDR3 size: 13 residues. The germline V gene has CDR1 SQVTM and CDR2 ANQGSEA.

This clonotype was seen more than once but under ten times. One junction end does not reproduce the germline sequence, and a read error may be involved. J is TRBJ2-4 and V is TRBV7-8, with D possibly being TRBD2 (6 bases). This CDR3 is built from 16 residues. The V gene's germline CDR1 is SGHVS and CDR2 FQNEAQ. CDR3 amino acids: CASSIAGTDYVDIQYF. DNA for the CDR3: TGTGCCAGCAGCATAGCCGGGACGGACTATGTGGACATTCAGTACTTC.

This clonotype came up a few times. J is TRBJ2-3 and V is TRBV20-1; tentatively, D is TRBD1 (6 bases). With 6 bases removed from V and 2 bases from J, the gap between germline ends came to 9 bases. CDR3 length equals 12 residues. CDR1 and CDR2 (germline): DFQATT, SNEGSKA (reference sequence). Written as DNA, the CDR3 is TGCAGTGCCAACAGGGTCACAGATACGCAGTATTTT. This sequence encodes CSANRVTDTQYF.

In its sample, this clonotype was seen a few times. The V and J genes are TRBV10-2 and TRBJ2-1; D is possibly TRBD2 (6 bases). Looked up from germline, CDR1 is WSHSY and CDR2 is SAAADI. V was pared by 6 bases and J by 8 bases, with 11 bases between. This CDR3 is built from 12 residues. In DNA, the CDR3 is TGCGCCAGCAGGATATGGGGGGATGAGCAGTTCTTC. Protein sequence: CASRIWGDEQFF.

This chain uses TRBV20-1 with TRBJ2-1; D possibly uses TRBD1 or TRBD2 (5 bases each). The CDR3 contains 15 residues. CDR1 DFQATT and CDR2 SNEGSKA come from the germline V gene (reference sequence). Trimming shortened V by 3 bases and J by 4 bases, and 16 bases separated the two germline ends. The CDR3: CSARGWGIGYNEQFF. In DNA form, the CDR3 reads TGCAGTGCTAGGGGGTGGGGGATAGGTTACAATGAGCAGTTCTTC.

This clonotype was picked up many times. The chain is built from TRBV7-9 and TRBJ2-6; 7 nucleotides line up with TRBD1. CDR1 SEHNR and CDR2 FQNEAQ come from the germline V gene (reference sequence). Trimming at V came to 9 bases and at J to 1 base, leaving 6 bases not matched to a gene. This CDR3 spans 15 amino acids. In DNA form, the CDR3 reads TGTGCCAGTAGTATACAGGGGTCTGGGGCCAACGTCCTGACTTTC. This encodes CASSIQGSGANVLTF.